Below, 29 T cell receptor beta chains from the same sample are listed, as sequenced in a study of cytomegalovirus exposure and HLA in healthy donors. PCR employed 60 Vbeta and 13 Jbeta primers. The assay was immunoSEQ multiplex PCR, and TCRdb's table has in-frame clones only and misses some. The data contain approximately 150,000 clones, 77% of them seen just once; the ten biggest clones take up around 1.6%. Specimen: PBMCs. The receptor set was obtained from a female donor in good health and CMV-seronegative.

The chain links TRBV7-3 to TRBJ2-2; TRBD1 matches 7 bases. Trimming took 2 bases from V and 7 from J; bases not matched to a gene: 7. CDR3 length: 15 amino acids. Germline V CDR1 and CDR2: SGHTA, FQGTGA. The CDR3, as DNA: TGTGCCAGCAGCTTAGTTGGCAGGGGGAGCGGGGAGCTGTTTTTT. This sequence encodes CASSLVGRGSGELFF.

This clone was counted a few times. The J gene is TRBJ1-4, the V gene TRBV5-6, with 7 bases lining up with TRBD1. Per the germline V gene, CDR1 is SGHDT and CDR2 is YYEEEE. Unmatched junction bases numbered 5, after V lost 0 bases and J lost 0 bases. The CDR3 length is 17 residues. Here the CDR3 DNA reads TGTGCCAGCAGCTTGGACAGGGGCGGAGCAACTAATGAAAAACTGTTTTTT. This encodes CASSLDRGGATNEKLFF.

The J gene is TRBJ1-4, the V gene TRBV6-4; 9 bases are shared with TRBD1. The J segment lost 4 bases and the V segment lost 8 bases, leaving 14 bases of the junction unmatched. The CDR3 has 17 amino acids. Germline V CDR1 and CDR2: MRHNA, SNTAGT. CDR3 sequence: CASHLRTGVHGNEKLFF. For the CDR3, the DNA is TGTGCCAGCCACCTCCGGACAGGGGTCCATGGTAATGAAAAACTGTTTTTT.

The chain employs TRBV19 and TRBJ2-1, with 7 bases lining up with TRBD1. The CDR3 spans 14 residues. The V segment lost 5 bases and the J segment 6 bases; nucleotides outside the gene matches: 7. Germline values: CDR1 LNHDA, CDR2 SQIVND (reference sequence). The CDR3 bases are TGTGCCAGTAGTCCATACAGGGGACCCAATGAGCAGTTCTTC. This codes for CASSPYRGPNEQFF.

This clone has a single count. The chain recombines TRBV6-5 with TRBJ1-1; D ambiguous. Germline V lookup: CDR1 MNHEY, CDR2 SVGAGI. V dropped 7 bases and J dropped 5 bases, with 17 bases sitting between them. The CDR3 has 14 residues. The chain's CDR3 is CASTERGGGTEAFF. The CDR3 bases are TGTGCCAGCACCGAACGGGGAGGAGGGACTGAAGCTTTCTTT.

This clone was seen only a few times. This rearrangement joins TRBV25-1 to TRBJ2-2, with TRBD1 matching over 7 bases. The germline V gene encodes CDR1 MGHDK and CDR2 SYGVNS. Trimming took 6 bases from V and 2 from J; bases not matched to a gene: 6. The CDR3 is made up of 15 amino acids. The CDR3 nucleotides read TGTGCCAGCAGCACAGGGGCCATTAACACCGGGGAGCTGTTTTTT. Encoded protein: CASSTGAINTGELFF.

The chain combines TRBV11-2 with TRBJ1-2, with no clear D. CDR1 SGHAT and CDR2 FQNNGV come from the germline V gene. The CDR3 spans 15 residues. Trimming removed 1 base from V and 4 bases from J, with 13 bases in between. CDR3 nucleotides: TGTGCCAGCAGCTTAGGGCGCGGGGAGGCCTATGGCTACACCTTC. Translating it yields CASSLGRGEAYGYTF.

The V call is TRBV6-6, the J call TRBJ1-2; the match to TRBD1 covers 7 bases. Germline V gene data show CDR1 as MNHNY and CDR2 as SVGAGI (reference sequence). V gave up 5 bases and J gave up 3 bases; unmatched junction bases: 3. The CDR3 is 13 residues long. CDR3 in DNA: TGTGCCAGCAGTCGACAGGGCGACTATGGCTACACCTTC. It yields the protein CASSRQGDYGYTF.

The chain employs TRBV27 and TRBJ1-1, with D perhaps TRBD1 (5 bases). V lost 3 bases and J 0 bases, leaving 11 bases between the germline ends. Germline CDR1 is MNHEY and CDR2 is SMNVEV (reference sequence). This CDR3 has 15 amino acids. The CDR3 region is CASSFGGTVNTEAFF. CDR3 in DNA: TGTGCCAGCAGTTTCGGGGGGACGGTGAACACTGAAGCTTTCTTT.

The CDR3 here is CAGPGAGAPSGANVLTF. In DNA form, the CDR3 reads TGTGCCGGGCCAGGGGCGGGGGCCCCCTCTGGGGCCAACGTCCTGACTTTC. V gene TRBV11-1 combines with J gene TRBJ2-6; TRBD2 might be the D (7 bases). The germline CDR1 and CDR2 sequences are SGHAT and FQDESV (reference sequence). CDR3 size: 17 residues. The ends were cut back, 11 bases at V and 0 bases at J, with 20 bases in the middle. Variable domain in full (rest from reference TRBV11-1 and TRBJ2-6): EAEVAQSPRYKITEKSQAVAFWCDPISGHATLYWYRQILGQGPELLVQFQDESVVDDSQLPKDRFSAERLKGVDSTLKIQPAELGDSAMYLCAGPGAGAPSGANVLTFGAGSRLTVL.

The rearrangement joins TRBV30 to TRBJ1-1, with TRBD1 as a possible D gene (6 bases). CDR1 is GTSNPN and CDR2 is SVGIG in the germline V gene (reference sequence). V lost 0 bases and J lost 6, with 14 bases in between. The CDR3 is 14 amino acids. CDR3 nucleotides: TGTGCCTGGAGTGTAATAGAGGGGGTATCTGAAGCTTTCTTT. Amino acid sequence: CAWSVIEGVSEAFF.

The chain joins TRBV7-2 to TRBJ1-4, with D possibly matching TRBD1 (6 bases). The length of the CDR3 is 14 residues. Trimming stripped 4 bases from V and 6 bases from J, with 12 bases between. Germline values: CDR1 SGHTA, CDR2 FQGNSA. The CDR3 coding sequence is TGTGCCAGCAGCTATGTGGCAGGGGATGAAAAACTGTTTTTT. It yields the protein CASSYVAGDEKLFF.

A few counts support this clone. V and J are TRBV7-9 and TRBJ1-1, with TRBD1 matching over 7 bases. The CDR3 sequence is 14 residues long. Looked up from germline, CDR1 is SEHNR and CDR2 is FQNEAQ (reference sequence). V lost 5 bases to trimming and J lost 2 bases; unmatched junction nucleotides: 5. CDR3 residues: CASSPGTANTEAFF. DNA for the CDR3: TGTGCCAGCAGCCCTGGGACAGCCAACACTGAAGCTTTCTTT.

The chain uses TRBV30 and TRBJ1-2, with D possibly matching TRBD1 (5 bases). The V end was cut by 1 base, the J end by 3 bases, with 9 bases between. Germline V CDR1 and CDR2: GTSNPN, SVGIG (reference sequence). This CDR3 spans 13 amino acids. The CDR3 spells CAWSGATDYGYTF. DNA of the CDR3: TGTGCCTGGAGTGGCGCGACAGACTATGGCTACACCTTC.

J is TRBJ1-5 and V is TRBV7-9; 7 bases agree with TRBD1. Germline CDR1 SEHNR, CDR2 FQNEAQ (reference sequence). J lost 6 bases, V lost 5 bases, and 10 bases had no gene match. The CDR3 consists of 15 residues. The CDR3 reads CASSPHPDRVQPQHF. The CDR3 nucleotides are TGTGCCAGCAGCCCACACCCCGACAGGGTTCAGCCCCAGCATTTT.

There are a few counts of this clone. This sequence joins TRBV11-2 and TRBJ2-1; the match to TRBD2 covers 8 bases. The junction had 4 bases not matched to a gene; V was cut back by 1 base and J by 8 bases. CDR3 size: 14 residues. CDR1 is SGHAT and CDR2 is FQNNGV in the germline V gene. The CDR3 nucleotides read TGTGCCAGCAGCTTAGGAGCTAGCGGGTATGAGCAGTTCTTC. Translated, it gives CASSLGASGYEQFF.

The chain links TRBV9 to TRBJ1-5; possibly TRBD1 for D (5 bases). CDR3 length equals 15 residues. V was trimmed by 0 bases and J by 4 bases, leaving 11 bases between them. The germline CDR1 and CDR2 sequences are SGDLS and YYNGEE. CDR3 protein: CASSVGRGRNQPQHF. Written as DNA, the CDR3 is TGTGCCAGCAGCGTAGGTCGGGGGAGAAATCAGCCCCAGCATTTT.

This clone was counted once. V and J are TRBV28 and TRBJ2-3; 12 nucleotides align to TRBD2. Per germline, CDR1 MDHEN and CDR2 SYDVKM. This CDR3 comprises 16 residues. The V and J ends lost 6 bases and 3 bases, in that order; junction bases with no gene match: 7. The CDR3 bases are TGTGCCAGCAGCACACTAGCGGGAGGAGGGACAGATACGCAGTATTTT. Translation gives CASSTLAGGGTDTQYF.

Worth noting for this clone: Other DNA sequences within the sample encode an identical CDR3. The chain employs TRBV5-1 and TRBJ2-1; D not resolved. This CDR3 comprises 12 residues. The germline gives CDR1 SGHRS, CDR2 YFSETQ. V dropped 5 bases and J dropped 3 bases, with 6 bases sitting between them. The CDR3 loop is CASRESYNEQFF. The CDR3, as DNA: TGCGCCAGCAGGGAGAGCTACAATGAGCAGTTCTTC.

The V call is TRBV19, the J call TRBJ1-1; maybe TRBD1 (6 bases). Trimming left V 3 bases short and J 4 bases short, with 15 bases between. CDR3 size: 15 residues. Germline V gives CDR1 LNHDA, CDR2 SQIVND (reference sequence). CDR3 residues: CASSIGQSLPTEAFF. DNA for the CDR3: TGTGCCAGTAGTATTGGACAGTCCCTGCCCACTGAAGCTTTCTTT.

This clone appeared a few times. CDR3 coding DNA: TGTGCCAGCAGCTTGGTCGGGGGTAGCGAGCAGTACTTC. Translated, it gives CASSLVGGSEQYF. The gene calls are TRBV5-5 and TRBJ2-7; weak D call: TRBD2 (6 bases). With 0 bases removed from V and 6 bases from J, the gap between germline ends came to 10 bases. Germline V gives CDR1 SGHKS, CDR2 YYEKEE (reference sequence). This CDR3 has 13 residues.

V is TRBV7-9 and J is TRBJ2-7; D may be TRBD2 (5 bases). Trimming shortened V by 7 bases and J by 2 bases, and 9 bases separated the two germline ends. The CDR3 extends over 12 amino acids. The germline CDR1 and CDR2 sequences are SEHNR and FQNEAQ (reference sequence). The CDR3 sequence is CASTDGTYEQYF. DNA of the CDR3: TGTGCCAGCACCGACGGGACCTACGAGCAGTACTTC.

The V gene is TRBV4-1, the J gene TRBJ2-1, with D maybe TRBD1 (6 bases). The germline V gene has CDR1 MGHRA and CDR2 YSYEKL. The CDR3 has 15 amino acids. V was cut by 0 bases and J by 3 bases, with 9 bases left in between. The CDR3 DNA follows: TGCGCCAGCAGCCAAGATAACAGGGTCTACAATGAGCAGTTCTTC. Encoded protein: CASSQDNRVYNEQFF.

CDR3 region: CASSDNEETGYTF. Here the CDR3 DNA reads TGTGCCAGCAGTGACAATGAGGAGACGGGCTACACCTTC. The V call is TRBV6-4, the J call TRBJ1-2; D remains ambiguous. The V gene's germline CDR1 is MRHNA and CDR2 SNTAGT. V gave up 2 bases and J gave up 8 bases, with 12 bases separating them. CDR3 length equals 13 residues.

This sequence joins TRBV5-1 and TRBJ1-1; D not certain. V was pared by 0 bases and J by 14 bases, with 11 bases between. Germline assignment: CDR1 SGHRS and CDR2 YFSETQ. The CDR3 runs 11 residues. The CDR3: CASSLGPLTFF. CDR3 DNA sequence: TGCGCCAGCAGCTTGGGCCCCCTAACGTTCTTT.

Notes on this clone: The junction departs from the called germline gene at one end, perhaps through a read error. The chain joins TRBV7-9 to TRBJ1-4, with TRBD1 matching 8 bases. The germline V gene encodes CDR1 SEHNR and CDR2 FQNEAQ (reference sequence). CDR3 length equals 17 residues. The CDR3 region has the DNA TGTTCCAGCAGCTTAGGCGCAGGGGGCTGGGTTGTTGAAAAACTGTTTTTT. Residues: CSSSLGAGGWVVEKLFF.

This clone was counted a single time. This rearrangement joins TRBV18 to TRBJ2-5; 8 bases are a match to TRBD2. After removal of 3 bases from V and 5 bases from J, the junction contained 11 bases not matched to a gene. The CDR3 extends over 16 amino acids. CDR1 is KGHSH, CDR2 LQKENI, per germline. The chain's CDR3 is CASSPARRGAAETQYF. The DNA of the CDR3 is TGTGCCAGCTCACCGGCGAGGCGGGGGGCAGCGGAGACCCAGTACTTC.

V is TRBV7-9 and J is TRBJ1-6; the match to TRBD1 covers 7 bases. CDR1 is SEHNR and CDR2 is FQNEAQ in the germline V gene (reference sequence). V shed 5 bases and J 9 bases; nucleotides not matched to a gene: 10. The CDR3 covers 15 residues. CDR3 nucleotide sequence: TGTGCCAGCAGCCGAGGTGACAGGGTAGGTTCACCCCTCCACTTT. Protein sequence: CASSRGDRVGSPLHF.

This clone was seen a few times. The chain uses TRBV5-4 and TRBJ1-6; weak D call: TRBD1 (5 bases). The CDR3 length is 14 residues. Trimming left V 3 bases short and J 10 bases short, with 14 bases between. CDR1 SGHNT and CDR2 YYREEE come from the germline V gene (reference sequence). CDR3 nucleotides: TGTGCCAGCAGCTCGCCCCAGGGCGGCTCACCCCTCCACTTT. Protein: CASSSPQGGSPLHF.